The clone carrying this T cell receptor beta chain was seen just once. Its cognate antigen is unknown. In germline, CDR1 is SGHRS, CDR2 YFSETQ. Trimming left V 0 bases short and J 10 bases short, with 14 bases between. This CDR3 contains 15 residues. Donors counted as nominally healthy when sampled, yet unrecorded immune exposures were likely. The sample originates from a study of cytomegalovirus exposure and HLA in healthy donors. Points from the study as a whole: Based on reports, TCR beta sequences accurately predicted HLA-A and HLA-B alleles for most subjects. Earlier analysis found most TCR beta V segments productive about 87% or about 30% of the time. The authors confirmed in vitro that three CMV-associated chains were specific for CMV antigens.

Primers: 60 Vbeta forward and 13 Jbeta reverse. Measured with immunoSEQ multiplex PCR; TCRdb has only the in-frame clones, and not every one. The sample carries around 100,000 clones, 76% recorded once. This TCR was sampled from a woman aged 18-29 years in good health and CMV-seropositive. Sample: PBMCs. The rearrangement links TRBV5-1 to TRBJ1-6; D is perhaps TRBD1 (5 bases). The CDR3 coding sequence is TGCGCCAGCAGCTTGGAGGCAGGGAGGGTCTCACCCCTCCACTTT. This gives the protein CASSLEAGRVSPLHF.